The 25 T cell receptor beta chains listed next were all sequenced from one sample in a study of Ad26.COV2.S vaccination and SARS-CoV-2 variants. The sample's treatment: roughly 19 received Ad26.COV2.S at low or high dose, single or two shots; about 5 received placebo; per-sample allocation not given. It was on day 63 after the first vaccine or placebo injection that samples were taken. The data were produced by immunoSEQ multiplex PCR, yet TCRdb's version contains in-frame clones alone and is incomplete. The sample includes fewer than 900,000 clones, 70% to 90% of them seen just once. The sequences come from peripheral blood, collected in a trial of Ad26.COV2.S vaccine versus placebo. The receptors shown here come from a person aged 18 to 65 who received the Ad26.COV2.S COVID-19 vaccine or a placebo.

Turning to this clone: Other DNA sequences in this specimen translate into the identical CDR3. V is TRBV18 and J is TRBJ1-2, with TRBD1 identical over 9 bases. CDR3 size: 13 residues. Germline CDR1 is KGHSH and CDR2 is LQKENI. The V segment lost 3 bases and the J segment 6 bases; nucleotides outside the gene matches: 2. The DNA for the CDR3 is TGTGCCAGCTCACCGCGGACAGGGGATGGCTACACCTTC. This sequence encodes CASSPRTGDGYTF.

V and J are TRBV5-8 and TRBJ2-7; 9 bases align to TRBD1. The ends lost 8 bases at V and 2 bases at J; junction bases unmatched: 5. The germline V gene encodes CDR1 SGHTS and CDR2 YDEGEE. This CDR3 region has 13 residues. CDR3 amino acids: CASGQGIAYEQYF. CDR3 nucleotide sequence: TGTGCCAGTGGACAGGGGATCGCCTACGAGCAGTACTTC.

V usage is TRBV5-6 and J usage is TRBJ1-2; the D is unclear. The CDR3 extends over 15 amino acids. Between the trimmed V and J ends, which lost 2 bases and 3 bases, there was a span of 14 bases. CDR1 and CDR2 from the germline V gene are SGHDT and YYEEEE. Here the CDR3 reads CASSLPRSRDYGYTF. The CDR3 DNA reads TGTGCCAGCAGCTTACCTCGGTCGCGGGACTATGGCTACACCTTC. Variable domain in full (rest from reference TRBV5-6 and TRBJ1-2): DAGVTQSPTHLIKTRGQQVTLRCSPKSGHDTVSWYQQALGQGPQFIFQYYEEEERQRGNFPDRFSGHQFPNYSSELNVNALLLGDSALYLCASSLPRSRDYGYTFGSGTRLTVV.

The chain's CDR3 is CAWTTRQGGYGYTF. In nucleotides, the CDR3 is TGTGCCTGGACGACTAGACAGGGCGGCTATGGCTACACCTTC. The rearrangement uses TRBV30 and TRBJ1-2; 7 nucleotides align to TRBD1. V trimming: 4 bases; J trimming: 4 bases; junction bases outside the gene matches: 9. The germline V gene has CDR1 GTSNPN and CDR2 SVGIG (reference sequence). This CDR3 spans 14 amino acids.

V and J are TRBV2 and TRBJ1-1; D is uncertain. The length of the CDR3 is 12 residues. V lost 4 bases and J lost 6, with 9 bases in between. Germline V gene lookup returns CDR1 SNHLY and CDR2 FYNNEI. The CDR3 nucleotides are TGTGCCAGCAGTGTGTCGTCCTCTGAAGCTTTCTTT. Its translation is CASSVSSSEAFF.

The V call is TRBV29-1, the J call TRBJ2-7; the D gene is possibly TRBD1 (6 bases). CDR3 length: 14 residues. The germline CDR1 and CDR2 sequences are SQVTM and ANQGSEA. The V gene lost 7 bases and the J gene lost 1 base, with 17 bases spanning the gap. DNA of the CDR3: TGCAGCGCCGAGAGTCCGGGGACATCCTACGAGCAGTACTTC. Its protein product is CSAESPGTSYEQYF.

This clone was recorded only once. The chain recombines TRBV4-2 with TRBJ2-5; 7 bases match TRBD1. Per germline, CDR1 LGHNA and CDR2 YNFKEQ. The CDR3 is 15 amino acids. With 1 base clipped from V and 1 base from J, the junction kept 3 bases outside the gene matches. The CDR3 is CASSQGTGSQETQYF. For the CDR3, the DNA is TGTGCCAGCAGCCAAGGGACAGGCAGCCAAGAGACCCAGTACTTC.

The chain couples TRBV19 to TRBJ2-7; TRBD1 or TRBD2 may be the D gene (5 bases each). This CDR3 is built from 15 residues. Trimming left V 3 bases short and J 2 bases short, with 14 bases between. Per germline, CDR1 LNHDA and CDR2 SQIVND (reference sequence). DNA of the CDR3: TGTGCCAGTAGTATCCCGGGACGTGGGCCCTACGAGCAGTACTTC. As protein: CASSIPGRGPYEQYF.

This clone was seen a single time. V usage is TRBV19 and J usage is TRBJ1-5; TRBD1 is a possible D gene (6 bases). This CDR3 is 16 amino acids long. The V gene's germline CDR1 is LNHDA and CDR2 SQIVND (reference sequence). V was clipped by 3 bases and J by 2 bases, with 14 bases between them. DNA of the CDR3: TGTGCCAGTAGTATCAAGGGGGGGACCGGCAATCAGCCCCAGCATTTT. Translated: CASSIKGGTGNQPQHF.

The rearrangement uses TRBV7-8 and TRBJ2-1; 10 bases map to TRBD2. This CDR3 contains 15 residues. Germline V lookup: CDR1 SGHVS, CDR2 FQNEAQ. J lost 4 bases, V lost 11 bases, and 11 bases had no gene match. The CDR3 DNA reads TGTGCCGGGTCACGCGGACTAGCGGATTACAATGAGCAGTTCTTC. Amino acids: CAGSRGLADYNEQFF.

The CDR3 DNA reads TGTGCCAGCACTCGGACTAGCGGGAGTGGAGATACGCAGTATTTT. Translation: CASTRTSGSGDTQYF. The V gene is TRBV7-6, the J gene TRBJ2-3; 13 nucleotides match TRBD2. The CDR3 totals 15 residues. Trimming removed 7 bases from V and 5 bases from J; junction bases left unmatched: 6. CDR1 SGHVS and CDR2 FNYEAQ come from the germline V gene. Full variable domain (missing parts from reference TRBV7-6 and TRBJ2-3): GAGVSQSPRYKVTKRGQDVALRCDPISGHVSLYWYRQALGQGPEFLTYFNYEAQQDKSGLPNDRFSAERPEGSISTLTIQRTEQRDSAMYRCASTRTSGSGDTQYFGPGTRLTVL.

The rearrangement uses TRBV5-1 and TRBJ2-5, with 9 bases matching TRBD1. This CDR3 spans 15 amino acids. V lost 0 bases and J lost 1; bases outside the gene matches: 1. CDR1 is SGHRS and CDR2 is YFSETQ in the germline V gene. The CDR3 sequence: CASSLGGQGQETQYF. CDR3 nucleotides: TGCGCCAGCAGCTTGGGGGGACAGGGCCAAGAGACCCAGTACTTC.

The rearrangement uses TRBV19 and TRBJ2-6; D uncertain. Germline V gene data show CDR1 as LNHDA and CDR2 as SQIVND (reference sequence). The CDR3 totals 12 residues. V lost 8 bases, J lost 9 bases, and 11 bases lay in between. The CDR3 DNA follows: TGTGCCAGTCGCTGGGCGTACAACGTCCTGACTTTC. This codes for CASRWAYNVLTF.

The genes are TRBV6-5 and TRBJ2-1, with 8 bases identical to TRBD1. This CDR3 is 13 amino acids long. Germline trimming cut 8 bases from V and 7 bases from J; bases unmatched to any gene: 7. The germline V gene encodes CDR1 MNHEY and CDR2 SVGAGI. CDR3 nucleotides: TGTGCCAGCCGGCAGGGGGCATCTAATGAGCAGTTCTTC. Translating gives CASRQGASNEQFF.

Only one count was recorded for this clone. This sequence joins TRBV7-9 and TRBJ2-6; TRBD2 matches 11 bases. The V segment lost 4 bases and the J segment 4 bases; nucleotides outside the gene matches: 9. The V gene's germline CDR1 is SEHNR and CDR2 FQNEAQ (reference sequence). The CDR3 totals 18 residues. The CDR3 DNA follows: TGTGCCAGCAGCTCGGGATTAGCGGGAGGGACCGGGGCCAACGTCCTGACTTTC. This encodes CASSSGLAGGTGANVLTF.

The CDR3 here is CASSQFPGLAVNEQFF. In DNA, the CDR3 is TGTGCCAGCAGCCAGTTTCCGGGACTAGCGGTAAATGAGCAGTTCTTC. The chain uses TRBV13 and TRBJ2-1; 11 bases fit TRBD2. Trimming at V came to 5 bases and at J to 7 bases, leaving 10 bases not matched to a gene. The CDR3 sequence is 16 residues long. Germline CDR1 reads PRHDT; CDR2 reads FYEKMQ (reference sequence).

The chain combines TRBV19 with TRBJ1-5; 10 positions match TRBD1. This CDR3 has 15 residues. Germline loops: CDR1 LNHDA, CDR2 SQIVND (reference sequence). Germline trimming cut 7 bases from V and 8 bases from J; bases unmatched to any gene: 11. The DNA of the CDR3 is TGTGCCAGTACCCTAGGAGACAGGGGGCGAGAGCCCCAGCATTTT. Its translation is CASTLGDRGREPQHF.

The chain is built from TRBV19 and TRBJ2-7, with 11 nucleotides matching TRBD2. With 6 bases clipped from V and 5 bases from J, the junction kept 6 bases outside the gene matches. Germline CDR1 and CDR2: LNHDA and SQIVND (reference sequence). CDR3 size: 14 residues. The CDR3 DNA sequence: TGTGCCAGTAGGGGGACTAGCGGAGACCACGAGCAGTACTTC. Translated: CASRGTSGDHEQYF.

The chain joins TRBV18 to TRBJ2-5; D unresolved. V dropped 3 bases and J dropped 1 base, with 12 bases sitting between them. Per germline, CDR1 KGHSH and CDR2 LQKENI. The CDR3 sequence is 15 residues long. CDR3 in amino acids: CASSPGLGIQETQYF. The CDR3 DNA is TGTGCCAGCTCACCCGGATTGGGGATCCAAGAGACCCAGTACTTC. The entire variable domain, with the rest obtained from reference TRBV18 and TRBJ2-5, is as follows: NAGVMQNPRHLVRRRGQEARLRCSPMKGHSHVYWYRQLPEEGLKFMVYLQKENIIDESGMPKERFSAEFPKEGPSILRIQQVVRGDSAAYFCASSPGLGIQETQYFGPGTRLLVL.

The CDR3 here is CATSEGRENEQFF. The CDR3 DNA follows: TGTGCCACCAGCGAAGGCAGGGAAAATGAGCAGTTCTTC. J is TRBJ2-1 and V is TRBV24-1; D might be TRBD1 (5 bases). Trimming pared 7 bases from V and 7 bases from J, leaving 13 bases between. The CDR3 has 13 amino acids. CDR1 KGHDR and CDR2 SFDVKD come from the germline V gene.

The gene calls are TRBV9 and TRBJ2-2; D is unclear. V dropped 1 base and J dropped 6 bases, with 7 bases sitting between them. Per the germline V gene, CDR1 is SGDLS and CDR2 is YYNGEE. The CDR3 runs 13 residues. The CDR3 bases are TGTGCCAGCAGCGTAACGGGTCCCGGGGAGCTGTTTTTT. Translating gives CASSVTGPGELFF.

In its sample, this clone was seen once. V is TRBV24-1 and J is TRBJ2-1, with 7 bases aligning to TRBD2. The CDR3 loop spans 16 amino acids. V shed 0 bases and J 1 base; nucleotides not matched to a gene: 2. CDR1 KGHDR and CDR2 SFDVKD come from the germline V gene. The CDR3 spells CATSDLGGRSYNEQFF. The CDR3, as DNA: TGTGCCACCAGTGATTTGGGCGGGAGATCCTACAATGAGCAGTTCTTC.

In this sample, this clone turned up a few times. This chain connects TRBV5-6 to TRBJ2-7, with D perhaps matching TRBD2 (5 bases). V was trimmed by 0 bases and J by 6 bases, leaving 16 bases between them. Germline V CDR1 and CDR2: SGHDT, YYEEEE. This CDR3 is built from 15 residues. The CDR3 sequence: CASSLDLGVRGEQYF. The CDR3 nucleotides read TGTGCCAGCAGCTTGGATCTCGGGGTCCGCGGCGAGCAGTACTTC.

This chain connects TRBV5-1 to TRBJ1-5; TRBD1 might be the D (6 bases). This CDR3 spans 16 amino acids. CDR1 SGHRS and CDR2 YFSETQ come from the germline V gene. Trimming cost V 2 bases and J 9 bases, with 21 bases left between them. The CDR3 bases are TGCGCCAGCAGCTTTCCCGGGACATTAGATCGCGGGCCCCAGCATTTT. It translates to CASSFPGTLDRGPQHF.

The CDR3 region is CASRLRPGAVDTEAFF. In DNA form, the CDR3 reads TGTGCCAGCAGACTCCGACCCGGCGCGGTGGACACTGAAGCTTTCTTT. V usage is TRBV21-1 and J usage is TRBJ1-1. TRBV21-1 is a listed pseudogene. CDR3 length: 16 amino acids.